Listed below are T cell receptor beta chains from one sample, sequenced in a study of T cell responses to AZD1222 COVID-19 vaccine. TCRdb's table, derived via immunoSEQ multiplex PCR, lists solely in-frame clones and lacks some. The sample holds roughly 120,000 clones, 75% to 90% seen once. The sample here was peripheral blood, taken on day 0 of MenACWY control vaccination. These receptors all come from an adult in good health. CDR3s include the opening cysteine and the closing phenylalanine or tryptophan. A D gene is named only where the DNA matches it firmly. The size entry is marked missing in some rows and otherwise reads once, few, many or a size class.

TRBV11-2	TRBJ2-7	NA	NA	TGTGCCAGCAGCTTAATCAGGGTTGTTTCGGACGAGCAGTACTTC	CASSLIRVVSDEQYF
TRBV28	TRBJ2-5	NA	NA	TGTGCCAGCAGTTTCGGCTCCCGACTGCGGCAAGAGACCCAGTACTTC	CASSFGSRLRQETQYF
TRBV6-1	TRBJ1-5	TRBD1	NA	TGTGCCAGCAGTGACGACAGGGCCCGCCAGCCCCAGCATTTT	CASSDDRARQPQHF
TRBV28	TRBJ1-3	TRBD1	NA	TGTGCCAGCAGTTTAATTCCGGCAGGGGGGAGAAACACCATATATTTT	CASSLIPAGGRNTIYF
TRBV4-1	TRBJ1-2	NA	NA	TGCGCCAGCAGCCCCGGGGACGGTTGGGGCTACACCTTC	CASSPGDGWGYTF
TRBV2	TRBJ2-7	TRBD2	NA	TGTGCCAGCAGTCGAATGCCGGGACTAGAGAACGAGCAGTACTTC	CASSRMPGLENEQYF
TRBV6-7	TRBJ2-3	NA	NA	TGTGCCAGCAGTTACTTAGCTCTCCAGGATACGCAGTATTTT	CASSYLALQDTQYF
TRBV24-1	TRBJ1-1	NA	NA	TGTGCCACCAGTGACCCAAGAGACAGTTCGGGAAGCACTGAAGCTTTCTTT	CATSDPRDSSGSTEAFF
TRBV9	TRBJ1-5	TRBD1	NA	TGTGCCAGCAGCGCGGGACAGGGAATAAGGCAGCCCCAGCATTTT	CASSAGQGIRQPQHF
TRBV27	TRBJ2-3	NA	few	TGTGCCAGCAGGCTAACAAGATCCACAGATACGCAGTATTTT	CASRLTRSTDTQYF
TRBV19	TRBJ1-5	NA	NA	TGTGCCAGTAGGAGAGAGGGGAGCAATCAGCCCCAGCATTTT	CASRREGSNQPQHF
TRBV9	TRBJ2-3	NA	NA	TGTGCCAGCAGCCCCCGACAGACTAGCAGGGGGGCTCTTAGCACAGATACGCAGTATTTT	CASSPRQTSRGALSTDTQYF
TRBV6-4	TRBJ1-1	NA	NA	TGTGCCAGCAGTGAGAAGGGGAACACTGAAGCTTTCTTT	CASSEKGNTEAFF
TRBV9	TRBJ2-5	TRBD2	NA	TGTGCCAGCAGCGGGGGGAGGCTAGCGGCGAGCGACCAAGAGACCCAGTACTTC	CASSGGRLAASDQETQYF
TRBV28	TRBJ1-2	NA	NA	TGTGCCAGCAAACTCCAGGGGCACTATGGCTACACCTTC	CASKLQGHYGYTF
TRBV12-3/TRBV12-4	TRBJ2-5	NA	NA	TGTGCCAGCAGTCCCGGACAAGAGACCCAGTACTTC	CASSPGQETQYF
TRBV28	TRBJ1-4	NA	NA	TGTGCCAGTCAAGGGGGGGTGGCGTCTAATGAAAAACTGTTTTTT	CASQGGVASNEKLFF
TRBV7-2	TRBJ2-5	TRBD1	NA	TGTGCCAGCAGCTACGGGACAGGGTTAGAGACCCAGTACTTC	CASSYGTGLETQYF
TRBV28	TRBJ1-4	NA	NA	TGTGCCAGCAGTTTACGCCAGCGGGAAAAACTGTTTTTT	CASSLRQREKLFF
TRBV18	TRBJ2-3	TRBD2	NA	TGTGCCAGCTCACCGGCGACTGGACTAGCGGGGCCCGCTGCAGATACGCAGTATTTT	CASSPATGLAGPAADTQYF
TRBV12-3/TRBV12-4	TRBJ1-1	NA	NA	TGTGCCAGCAGTCTGACATCCACTGAAGCTTTCTTT	CASSLTSTEAFF
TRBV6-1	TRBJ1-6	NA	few	TGTGCCAGCAGTGAACTGGACAGCTCCGACTCCTATAATTCACCCCTCCACTTT	CASSELDSSDSYNSPLHF
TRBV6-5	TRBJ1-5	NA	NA	TGTGCCAGCGGGATCGCAGGAAATCAGCCCCAGCATTTT	CASGIAGNQPQHF
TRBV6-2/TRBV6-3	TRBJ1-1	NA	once	TGTGCCAGCAGTTATACCGAGAACACTGAAGCTTTCTTT	CASSYTENTEAFF
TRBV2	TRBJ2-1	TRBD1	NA	TGTGCCAGCAGTGAGGCTCAGGGGGCCTACAATGAGCAGTTCTTC	CASSEAQGAYNEQFF
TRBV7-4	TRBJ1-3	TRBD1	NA	TGTGCCAGCAGCTGGGGCCAGGGGGCTGGAAACACCATATATTTT	CASSWGQGAGNTIYF
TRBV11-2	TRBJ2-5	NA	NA	TGTGCCAGCAGCTTAGGTCACGGTCCCCAAGAGACCCAGTACTTC	CASSLGHGPQETQYF
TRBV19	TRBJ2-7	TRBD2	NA	TGTGCCAGTAGTATTCGAGCTAGCGGATCCTACGAGCAGTACTTC	CASSIRASGSYEQYF
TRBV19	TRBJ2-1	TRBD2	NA	TGTGCCAGTAGTGGGGGGAGGACTAGCGGGGTCAATGAGCAGTTCTTC	CASSGGRTSGVNEQFF
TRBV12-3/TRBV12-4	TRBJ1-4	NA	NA	TGTGCCAGCCGGAACAGGGAGCATGAAAAACTGTTTTTT	CASRNREHEKLFF
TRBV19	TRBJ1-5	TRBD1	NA	TGTGCCAGTAGTGCCCGACAGGGGGCCAGCAATCAGCCCCAGCATTTT	CASSARQGASNQPQHF
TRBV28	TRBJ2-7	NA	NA	TGTGCCAGCAGATGGGGGAGGGGGGCCTACGAGCAGTACTTC	CASRWGRGAYEQYF
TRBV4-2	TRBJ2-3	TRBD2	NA	TGTGCCAGCAGCCAAGATGCGGGGGGAATCCAGGGTAGCACAGATACGCAGTATTTT	CASSQDAGGIQGSTDTQYF
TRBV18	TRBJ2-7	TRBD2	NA	TGTGCCAGCTCACCGGGAGGGTTCTACGAGCAGTACTTC	CASSPGGFYEQYF
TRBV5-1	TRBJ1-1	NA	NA	TGCGCCAGCAGCTTGGGAGGTCAGGGACCTGAAGCTTTCTTT	CASSLGGQGPEAFF
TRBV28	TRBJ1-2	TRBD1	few	TGTGCCAGCAGTTTATCCGGGACAGGGGTTGGCTACACCTTC	CASSLSGTGVGYTF
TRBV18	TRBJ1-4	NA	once	TGTGCCAGCTCGCGCCGTGAGAAGGGCTATGAAAAACTGTTTTTT	CASSRREKGYEKLFF
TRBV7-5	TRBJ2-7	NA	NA	TGTGTCAGAGGCGAAGGGACAGGCTACGAGCAGTACTTC	CVRGEGTGYEQYF
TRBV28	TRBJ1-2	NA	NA	TGTGCCAGCAGTTGGATGTTGGAAGGGCGGGATGGCTACACCTTC	CASSWMLEGRDGYTF